This is a list of T cell receptor beta chains from one sample in a study of identical twins. From the 5' RACE reads, TCRdb called clonotypes with MiXCR, one entry per CDR3 protein. The sample lists about 520,000 distinct CDR3 sequences, 20% to 25% seen once, with 0.75% to 0.95% in the top ten. Another study also made use of these data, one on T cells expressing NK-cell markers.

The sample taken for sequencing was CD4+ T cells sorted from blood. All receptors come from a young woman in good health. Each CDR3 is given with its conserved first and last residue. The D gene is left open where the match is weak. Not every row has a clone size; where given, it reads once, few, many or a size class.

D gene	CDR3 length	V gene	J gene	clone size	CDR3 protein	CDR3 DNA
TRBD2	15	TRBV5-1	TRBJ2-1	few	CASSQGLGSYNEQFF	TGCGCCAGCAGCCAGGGACTAGGCTCCTACAATGAGCAGTTCTTC
-	14	TRBV12-3/TRBV12-4	TRBJ1-1	many	CASSLRIADLEAFF	TGTGCCAGCAGTTTAAGAATAGCCGACCTGGAGGCTTTCTTT
-	14	TRBV5-1	TRBJ2-2	once	CASMRFVETGELFF	TGCGCCAGCATGCGTTTCGTGGAAACCGGGGAGCTGTTTTTT
-	15	TRBV7-9	TRBJ2-5	many	CASSLDIGPQETQYF	TGTGCCAGCAGCTTAGATATCGGTCCTCAAGAGACCCAGTACTTC
-	15	TRBV10-3	TRBJ2-1	few	CAISGRLRSYNEQFF	TGTGCCATCAGTGGGAGACTTCGGAGCTACAATGAGCAGTTCTTC
TRBD2	14	TRBV11-2	TRBJ2-7	-	CASSSGTSAREQYF	TGTGCCAGCAGCTCCGGGACTAGCGCTCGCGAGCAGTACTTC
TRBD2	14	TRBV20-1	TRBJ2-3	-	CSAPGTSDADTQYF	TGCAGTGCCCCCGGGACTAGTGATGCAGATACGCAGTATTTT
-	12	TRBV29-1	TRBJ2-3	few	CSAGTATDTQYF	TGCAGCGCAGGGACCGCAACAGATACGCAGTATTTT
-	16	TRBV20-1	TRBJ2-1	-	CSASTKRVSSYNEQFF	TGCAGTGCTAGTACGAAGCGGGTAAGCTCCTACAATGAGCAGTTCTTC
-	14	TRBV20-1	TRBJ2-3	few	CSAISGSKTDTQYF	TGCAGTGCTATCTCGGGCAGCAAAACAGATACGCAGTATTTT
TRBD2	16	TRBV7-8	TRBJ2-1	many	CASSLGLAEVYNEQFF	TGTGCCAGCAGCTTAGGGCTAGCGGAGGTCTACAATGAGCAGTTCTTC
TRBD1	18	TRBV5-1	TRBJ2-3	-	CASSLRGQGSEVADTQYF	TGCGCCAGCAGCTTGAGGGGACAGGGGAGCGAGGTGGCAGATACGCAGTATTTT
-	15	TRBV5-1	TRBJ2-5	-	CASSQTTAGEETQYF	TGCGCCAGCAGCCAAACGACGGCAGGGGAAGAGACCCAGTACTTC
-	15	TRBV11-2	TRBJ2-3	-	CASSSGRRGTDTQYF	TGTGCCAGCAGCTCTGGGAGACGGGGCACAGATACGCAGTATTTT
TRBD1	14	TRBV20-1	TRBJ1-6	few	CSATSNRGGSPLHF	TGCAGTGCCACCTCCAACAGGGGAGGTTCACCCCTCCACTTT
TRBD2	16	TRBV29-1	TRBJ2-3	few	CSVAIAGGTSTDTQYF	TGCAGCGTTGCAATAGCGGGAGGGACTAGCACAGATACGCAGTATTTT
-	13	TRBV7-2	TRBJ1-1	-	CASRSGLNTEAFF	TGTGCCAGCAGATCAGGGTTGAACACTGAAGCTTTCTTT
TRBD2	14	TRBV3-1	TRBJ2-7	-	CASSQGSSGSGQYF	TGTGCCAGCAGCCAAGGGTCGAGCGGGAGTGGGCAGTACTTC
TRBD2	18	TRBV6-4	TRBJ2-1	-	CACSGTFRLAGVRNEQFF	TGTGCCTGCAGTGGCACCTTCCGACTAGCGGGAGTTAGAAATGAGCAGTTCTTC
-	14	TRBV6-1	TRBJ2-5	few	CASSKRVTRETQYF	TGTGCCAGCAGTAAGAGGGTCACTCGAGAGACCCAGTACTTC
-	14	TRBV5-1	TRBJ2-3	many	CASSLGGRTDTQYF	TGCGCCAGCAGCCTCGGGGGTCGGACAGATACGCAGTATTTT
-	16	TRBV7-2	TRBJ2-4	few	CASSLGSRTPQNIQYF	TGTGCCAGCAGCTTAGGGTCACGGACGCCCCAAAACATTCAGTACTTC
-	13	TRBV10-3	TRBJ1-4	many	CAISPGYGEKLFF	TGTGCCATCAGTCCGGGGTACGGGGAAAAACTGTTTTTT
-	13	TRBV10-1	TRBJ1-6	few	CASSPDFGSPLHF	TGCGCCAGCAGCCCAGATTTCGGTTCACCCCTCCACTTT
-	15	TRBV20-1	TRBJ2-7	few	CSARRQGPSPLEQYF	TGCAGTGCTAGACGGCAGGGCCCATCCCCTCTCGAGCAGTACTTC
-	16	TRBV9	TRBJ2-2	-	CASSVDGNSNTGELFF	TGTGCCAGCAGCGTAGATGGGAACTCGAACACCGGGGAGCTGTTTTTT
TRBD1	18	TRBV7-8	TRBJ1-5	many	CASSFIWTGGTVNQPQHF	TGTGCCAGCAGCTTTATTTGGACAGGGGGCACGGTCAATCAGCCCCAGCATTTT
-	12	TRBV6-6	TRBJ2-5	few	CASSYRSETQYF	TGTGCCAGCAGTTACCGGTCAGAGACCCAGTACTTC
-	13	TRBV5-4	TRBJ2-1	few	CARTSPTRFEQFF	TGTGCCAGAACCTCCCCCACCCGATTTGAGCAGTTCTTC
-	15	TRBV7-7	TRBJ2-2	once	CASSPRGGHGGELFF	TGTGCTAGCAGCCCTCGAGGGGGGCACGGCGGGGAGCTGTTTTTT
-	14	TRBV6-1	TRBJ2-7	-	CASSRRDQLYEQYF	TGTGCCAGCAGTCGAAGGGACCAACTCTACGAGCAGTACTTC
-	17	TRBV3-1	TRBJ2-1	-	CASSHMRLLSSYNEQFF	TGTGCCAGCAGCCATATGAGGCTACTCAGTTCCTACAATGAGCAGTTCTTC
TRBD2	16	TRBV18	TRBJ2-1	few	CASSPRLAGGPSEQFF	TGTGCCAGCTCACCCAGACTAGCGGGAGGGCCCAGTGAGCAGTTCTTC
-	12	TRBV10-3	TRBJ2-5	-	CAIGDSQETQYF	TGTGCCATCGGGGACTCCCAAGAGACCCAGTACTTC
-	14	TRBV5-1	TRBJ2-7	few	CASSRTDHGYEQYF	TGCGCCAGCAGCAGGACGGACCACGGCTACGAGCAGTACTTC
TRBD1	13	TRBV29-1	TRBJ1-1	-	CSADRAANTEAFF	TGCAGCGCCGACAGGGCGGCGAACACTGAAGCTTTCTTT
-	15	TRBV3-1	TRBJ2-7	-	CASSPTVGTTYEQYF	TGTGCCAGCAGCCCGACAGTTGGGACCACCTACGAGCAGTACTTC
-	15	TRBV5-8	TRBJ2-1	few	CASNPPGHPYNEQFF	TGTGCCAGCAACCCGCCGGGACACCCGTACAATGAGCAGTTCTTC
TRBD2	15	TRBV20-1	TRBJ2-5	-	CSARVAPSGRETQYF	TGCAGTGCTAGAGTTGCTCCTAGCGGTCGGGAGACCCAGTACTTC
-	13	TRBV12-3/TRBV12-4	TRBJ2-1	-	CASRRGALIEQFF	TGTGCCAGCCGTAGGGGGGCCCTTATTGAGCAGTTCTTC
TRBD2	14	TRBV29-1	TRBJ2-3	-	CSGGLAASTDTQYF	TGCAGCGGTGGACTAGCGGCTAGCACAGATACGCAGTATTTT
TRBD1	13	TRBV29-1	TRBJ2-4	many	CSVGAGGINIQYF	TGCAGCGTTGGGGCAGGGGGCATCAACATTCAGTACTTC
-	14	TRBV27	TRBJ2-2	-	CASSLTVGTGELFF	TGTGCCAGCAGTTTAACCGTCGGAACCGGGGAGCTGTTTTTT
-	12	TRBV29-1	TRBJ2-5	few	CSALDLRETQYF	TGCAGCGCCCTGGACCTGAGGGAGACCCAGTACTTC
-	16	TRBV5-1	TRBJ1-1	few	CASSLVSADMNTEAFF	TGCGCCAGCAGCTTGGTGTCAGCGGACATGAACACTGAAGCTTTCTTT
-	14	TRBV11-2	TRBJ2-1	few	CASSPKTVYNEQFF	TGTGCCAGCAGCCCCAAAACTGTCTACAATGAGCAGTTCTTC
TRBD2	15	TRBV6-2/TRBV6-3	TRBJ2-3	few	CASSTSGVRTDTQYF	TGTGCCAGCAGCACTAGCGGGGTCCGCACAGATACGCAGTATTTT
-	17	TRBV18	TRBJ2-3	-	CASSPPWGGTKGDTQYF	TGTGCCAGCTCACCACCGTGGGGCGGGACAAAGGGAGATACGCAGTATTTT
-	16	TRBV30	TRBJ2-1	-	CAWSVQATGSYNEQFF	TGTGCCTGGAGTGTACAGGCCACGGGCTCCTACAATGAGCAGTTCTTC
-	15	TRBV6-1	TRBJ1-5	few	CASSVNPERYQPQHF	TGTGCCAGCAGTGTAAATCCGGAACGTTATCAGCCCCAGCATTTT
TRBD1	15	TRBV27	TRBJ1-1	many	CASRQRKDRGTEAFF	TGTGCCAGCAGGCAGAGGAAGGACAGGGGGACTGAAGCTTTCTTT
-	14	TRBV20-1	TRBJ2-5	few	CSAGEGGPQETQYF	TGCAGTGCTGGCGAGGGCGGGCCACAAGAGACCCAGTACTTC
TRBD2	18	TRBV11-2	TRBJ2-1	-	CASTGPGLAVPRGNEQFF	TGTGCCAGCACCGGACCGGGACTAGCGGTCCCCCGAGGGAATGAGCAGTTCTTC
-	12	TRBV5-1	TRBJ1-1	-	CASSLRGTEALF	TGCGCCAGCAGCTTGAGGGGGACTGAAGCTTTATTT
TRBD1	12	TRBV12-3/TRBV12-4	TRBJ1-5	few	CASRTGGRPQHF	TGTGCCAGCAGGACAGGGGGACGGCCCCAGCATTTT
-	13	TRBV6-5	TRBJ2-7	few	CASSYLGASEQYF	TGTGCCAGCAGTTACCTTGGGGCTAGCGAGCAGTACTTC
TRBD1	15	TRBV5-4	TRBJ2-7	-	CASSARTGGHYEQYF	TGTGCCAGCAGCGCTCGGACAGGGGGTCACTACGAGCAGTACTTC
-	15	TRBV20-1	TRBJ2-7	few	CSARDSGTIPYEQYF	TGCAGTGCTAGGGATTCCGGGACCATTCCCTACGAGCAGTACTTC
-	16	TRBV7-9	TRBJ2-7	few	CASSIRGREATYEQYF	TGTGCCAGCAGCATAAGGGGAAGGGAAGCAACCTACGAGCAGTACTTC